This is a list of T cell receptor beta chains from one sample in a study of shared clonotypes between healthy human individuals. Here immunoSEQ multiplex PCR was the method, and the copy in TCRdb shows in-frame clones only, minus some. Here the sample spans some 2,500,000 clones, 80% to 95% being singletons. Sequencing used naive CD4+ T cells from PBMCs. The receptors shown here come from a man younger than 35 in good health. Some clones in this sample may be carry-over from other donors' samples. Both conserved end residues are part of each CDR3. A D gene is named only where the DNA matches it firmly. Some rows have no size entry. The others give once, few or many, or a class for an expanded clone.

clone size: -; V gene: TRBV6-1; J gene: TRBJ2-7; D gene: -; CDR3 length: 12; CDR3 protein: CASRGAGYEQYF; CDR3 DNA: TGTGCCAGCAGGGGCGCGGGCTACGAGCAGTACTTC
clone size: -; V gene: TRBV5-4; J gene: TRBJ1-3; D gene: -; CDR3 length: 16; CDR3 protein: CASSLEGELSGNTIYF; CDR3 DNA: TGTGCCAGCAGCTTAGAGGGGGAACTCTCTGGAAACACCATATATTTT
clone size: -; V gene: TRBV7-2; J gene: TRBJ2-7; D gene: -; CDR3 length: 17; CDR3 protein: CASSLIIRTAISYEQYF; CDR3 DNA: TGTGCCAGCAGCCTTATTATAAGGACAGCCATCTCCTACGAGCAGTACTTC
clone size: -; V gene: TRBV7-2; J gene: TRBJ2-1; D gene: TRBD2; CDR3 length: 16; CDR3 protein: CASSLEGTSGRDEQFF; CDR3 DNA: TGTGCCAGCAGCTTAGAAGGGACTAGCGGGAGAGATGAGCAGTTCTTC
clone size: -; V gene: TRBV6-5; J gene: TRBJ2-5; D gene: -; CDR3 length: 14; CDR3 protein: CASSYRGFRETQYF; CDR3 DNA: TGTGCCAGCAGTTATCGCGGATTCCGCGAGACCCAGTACTTC
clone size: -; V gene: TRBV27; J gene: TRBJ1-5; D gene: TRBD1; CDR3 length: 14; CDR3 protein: CASRQGGSNQPQHF; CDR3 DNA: TGTGCCAGCCGACAGGGAGGAAGCAATCAGCCCCAGCATTTT
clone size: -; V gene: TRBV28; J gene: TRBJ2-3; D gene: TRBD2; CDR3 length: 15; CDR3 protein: CASKPSGEGPDTQYF; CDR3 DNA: TGTGCCAGCAAACCTAGCGGGGAGGGGCCAGATACGCAGTATTTT
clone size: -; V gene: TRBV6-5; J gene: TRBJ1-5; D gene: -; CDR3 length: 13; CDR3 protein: CASSSLLNQPQHF; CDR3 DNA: TGTGCCAGCAGTTCACTCCTCAATCAGCCCCAGCATTTT
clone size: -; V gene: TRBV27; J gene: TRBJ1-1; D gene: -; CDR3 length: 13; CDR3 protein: CASRLGRGTEAFF; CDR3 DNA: TGTGCCAGCAGATTGGGGCGTGGGACTGAAGCTTTCTTT
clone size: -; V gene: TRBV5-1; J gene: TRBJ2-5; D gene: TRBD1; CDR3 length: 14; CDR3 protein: CASSSGQGGETQYF; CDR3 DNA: TGCGCCAGCAGCTCGGGACAGGGCGGGGAGACCCAGTACTTC
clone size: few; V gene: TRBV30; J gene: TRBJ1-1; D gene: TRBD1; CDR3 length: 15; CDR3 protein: CAWKTGGTAGTEAFF; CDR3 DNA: TGTGCCTGGAAGACAGGGGGCACGGCGGGCACTGAAGCTTTCTTT
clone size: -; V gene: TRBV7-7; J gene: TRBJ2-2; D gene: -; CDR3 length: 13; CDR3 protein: CASSLQFGGELFF; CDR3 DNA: TGTGCCAGCAGCTTACAATTCGGCGGGGAGCTGTTTTTT
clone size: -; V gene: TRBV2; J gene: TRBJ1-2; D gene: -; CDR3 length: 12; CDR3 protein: CASRDEVYGYTF; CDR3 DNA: TGTGCCAGCAGAGACGAAGTCTATGGCTACACCTTC
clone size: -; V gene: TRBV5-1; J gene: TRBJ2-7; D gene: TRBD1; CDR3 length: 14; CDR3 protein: CASSWDRPGDEQYF; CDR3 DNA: TGCGCCAGCAGCTGGGACAGGCCGGGTGACGAGCAGTACTTC
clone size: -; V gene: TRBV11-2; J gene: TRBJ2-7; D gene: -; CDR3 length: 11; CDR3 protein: CASTPAYEQYF; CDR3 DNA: TGTGCCAGCACCCCAGCCTACGAGCAGTACTTC
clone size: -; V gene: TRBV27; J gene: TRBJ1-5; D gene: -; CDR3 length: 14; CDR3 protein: CASSLYGSNQPQHF; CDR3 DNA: TGTGCCAGCAGTTTATACGGGAGCAATCAGCCCCAGCATTTT
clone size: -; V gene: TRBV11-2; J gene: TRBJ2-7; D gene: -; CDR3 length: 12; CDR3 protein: CASSLVVHEQYF; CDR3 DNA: TGTGCCAGCAGCTTAGTGGTCCACGAGCAGTACTTC
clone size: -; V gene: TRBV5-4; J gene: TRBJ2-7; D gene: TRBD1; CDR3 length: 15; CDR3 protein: CASSRQGDIVYEQYF; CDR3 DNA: TGTGCCAGCAGCCGACAGGGGGACATCGTCTACGAGCAGTACTTC
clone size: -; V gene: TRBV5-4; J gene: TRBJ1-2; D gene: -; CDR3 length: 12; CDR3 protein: CASSLDRSGYTF; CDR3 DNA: TGTGCCAGCAGTTTAGACAGGTCCGGCTACACCTTC
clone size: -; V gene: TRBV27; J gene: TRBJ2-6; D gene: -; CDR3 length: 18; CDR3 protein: CASSLSIRRYPEANVLTF; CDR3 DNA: TGTGCCAGCAGTTTATCGATCCGTCGTTACCCTGAGGCCAACGTCCTGACTTTC
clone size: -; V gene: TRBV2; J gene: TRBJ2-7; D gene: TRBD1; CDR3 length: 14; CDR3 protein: CASTGQGGSYEQYF; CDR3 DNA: TGTGCCAGCACCGGACAGGGAGGTTCCTACGAGCAGTACTTC
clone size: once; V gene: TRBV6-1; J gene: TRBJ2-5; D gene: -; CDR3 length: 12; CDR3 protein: CASRGTRETQYF; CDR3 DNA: TGTGCCAGCCGCGGGACGAGGGAGACCCAGTACTTC
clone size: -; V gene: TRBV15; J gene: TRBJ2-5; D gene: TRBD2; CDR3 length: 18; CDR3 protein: CATSQAPSSGRGQETQYF; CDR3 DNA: TGTGCCACCAGCCAGGCCCCCTCTAGCGGCCGCGGGCAAGAGACCCAGTACTTC
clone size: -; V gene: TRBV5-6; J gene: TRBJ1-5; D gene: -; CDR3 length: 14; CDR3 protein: CASSLWANNQPQHF; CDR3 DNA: TGTGCCAGCAGCTTGTGGGCCAACAATCAGCCCCAGCATTTT
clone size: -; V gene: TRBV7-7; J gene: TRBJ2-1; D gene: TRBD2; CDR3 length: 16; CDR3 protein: CASSPSSGRAYNEQFF; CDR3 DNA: TGTGCCAGCAGCCCCTCTAGCGGGAGGGCGTACAATGAGCAGTTCTTC
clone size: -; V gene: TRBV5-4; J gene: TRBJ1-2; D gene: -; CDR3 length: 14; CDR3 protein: CASSLATGSYGYTF; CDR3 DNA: TGTGCCAGCAGCTTGGCCACAGGCAGTTATGGCTACACCTTC
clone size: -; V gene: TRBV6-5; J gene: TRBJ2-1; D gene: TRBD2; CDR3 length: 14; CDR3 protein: CASSFGLGVDEQFF; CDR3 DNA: TGTGCCAGCAGTTTCGGACTAGGGGTCGATGAGCAGTTCTTC
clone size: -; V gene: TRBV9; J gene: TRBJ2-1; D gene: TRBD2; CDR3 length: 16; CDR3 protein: CASSVRGLAGANEQFF; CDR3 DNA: TGTGCCAGCAGCGTGAGGGGACTAGCGGGAGCCAATGAGCAGTTCTTC
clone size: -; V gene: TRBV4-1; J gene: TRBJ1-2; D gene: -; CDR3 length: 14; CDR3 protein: CASNRQGGNYGYTF; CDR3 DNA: TGCGCCAGCAATAGGCAGGGAGGCAACTATGGCTACACCTTC
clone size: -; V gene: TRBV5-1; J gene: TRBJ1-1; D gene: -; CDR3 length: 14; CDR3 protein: CASSLEAGDTEAFF; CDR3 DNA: TGCGCCAGCAGCTTGGAGGCAGGGGACACTGAAGCTTTCTTT
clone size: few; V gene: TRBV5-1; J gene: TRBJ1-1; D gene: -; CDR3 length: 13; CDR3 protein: CASSFTANTEAFF; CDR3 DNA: TGCGCCAGCAGCTTCACAGCTAACACTGAAGCTTTCTTT
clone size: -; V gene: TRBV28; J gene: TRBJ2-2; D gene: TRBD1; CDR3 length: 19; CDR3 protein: CASSTLLQWGQANTGELFF; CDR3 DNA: TGTGCCAGCAGTACACTCCTTCAATGGGGACAGGCGAACACCGGGGAGCTGTTTTTT
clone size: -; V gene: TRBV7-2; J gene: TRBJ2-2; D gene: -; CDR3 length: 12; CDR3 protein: CASSRTPGELFF; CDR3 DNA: TGTGCCAGCAGCAGGACCCCCGGGGAGCTGTTTTTT
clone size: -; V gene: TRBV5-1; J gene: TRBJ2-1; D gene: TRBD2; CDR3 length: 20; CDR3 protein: CASSSPTSGRLSRTYNEQFF; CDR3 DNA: TGCGCCAGCAGCTCCCCGACTAGCGGGAGGCTATCCCGGACTTACAATGAGCAGTTCTTC
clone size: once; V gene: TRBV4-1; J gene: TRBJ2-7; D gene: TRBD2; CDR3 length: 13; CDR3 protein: CASSQGGGSEQYF; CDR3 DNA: TGCGCCAGCAGCCAAGGGGGCGGGAGCGAGCAGTACTTC
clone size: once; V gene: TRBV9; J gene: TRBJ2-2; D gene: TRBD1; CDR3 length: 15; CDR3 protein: CASSQGATPTGELFF; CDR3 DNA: TGTGCCAGCAGCCAGGGGGCGACCCCCACCGGGGAGCTGTTTTTT
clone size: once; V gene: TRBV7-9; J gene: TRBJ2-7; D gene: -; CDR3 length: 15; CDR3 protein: CASSPEDQRAYEQYF; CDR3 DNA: TGTGCCAGCAGCCCAGAAGACCAGCGTGCCTACGAGCAGTACTTC
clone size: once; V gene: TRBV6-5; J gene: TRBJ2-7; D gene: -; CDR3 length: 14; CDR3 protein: CASSYPGPSYEQYF; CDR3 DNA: TGTGCCAGCAGTTACCCGGGACCCTCCTACGAGCAGTACTTC
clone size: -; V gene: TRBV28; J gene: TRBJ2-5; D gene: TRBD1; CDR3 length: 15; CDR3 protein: CASSLWGQGARTQYF; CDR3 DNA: TGTGCCAGCAGTTTATGGGGACAGGGGGCGAGGACCCAGTACTTC
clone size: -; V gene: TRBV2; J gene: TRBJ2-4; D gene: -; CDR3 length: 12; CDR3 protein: CASSRDTTIQYF; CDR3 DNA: TGTGCCAGCAGCCGCGACACTACCATTCAGTACTTC
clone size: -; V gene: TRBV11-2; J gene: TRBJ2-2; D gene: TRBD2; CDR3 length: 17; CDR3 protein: CASSRRSASGYAGELFF; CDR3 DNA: TGTGCCAGCAGCCGAAGGTCGGCTAGCGGGTACGCCGGGGAGCTGTTTTTT
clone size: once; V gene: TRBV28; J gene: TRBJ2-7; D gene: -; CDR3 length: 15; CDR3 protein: CASSQGRRGYYEQYF; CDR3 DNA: TGTGCCAGCAGCCAAGGGCGCAGGGGATACTACGAGCAGTACTTC
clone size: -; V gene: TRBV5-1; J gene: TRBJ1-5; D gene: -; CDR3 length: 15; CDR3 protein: CASSLEGGPNQPQHF; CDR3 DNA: TGCGCCAGCAGCTTGGAGGGAGGCCCCAATCAGCCCCAGCATTTT
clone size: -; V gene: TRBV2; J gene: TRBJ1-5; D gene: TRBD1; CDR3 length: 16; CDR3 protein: CASSEVGDRESQPQHF; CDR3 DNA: TGTGCCAGCAGTGAAGTGGGCGACAGGGAAAGTCAGCCCCAGCATTTT
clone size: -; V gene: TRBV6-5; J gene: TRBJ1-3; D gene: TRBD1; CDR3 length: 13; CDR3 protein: CASRPGQGYTIYF; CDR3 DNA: TGTGCCAGCAGACCGGGACAGGGTTACACCATATATTTT
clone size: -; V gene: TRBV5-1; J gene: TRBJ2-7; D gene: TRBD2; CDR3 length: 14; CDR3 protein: CASSLLAGVGEQYF; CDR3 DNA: TGCGCCAGCAGCTTACTAGCGGGAGTGGGGGAGCAGTACTTC
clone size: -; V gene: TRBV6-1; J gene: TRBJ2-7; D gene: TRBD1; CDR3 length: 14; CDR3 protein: CASRKDRGHYEQYF; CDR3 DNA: TGTGCCAGCAGGAAGGACAGGGGGCATTACGAGCAGTACTTC
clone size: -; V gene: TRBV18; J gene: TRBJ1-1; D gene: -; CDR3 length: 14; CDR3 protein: CASSPGGPWTEAFF; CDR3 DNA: TGTGCCAGCTCACCAGGGGGACCGTGGACTGAAGCTTTCTTT
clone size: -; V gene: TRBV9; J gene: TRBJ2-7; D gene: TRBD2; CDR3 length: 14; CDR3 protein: CASSVGLAGVQQYF; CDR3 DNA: TGTGCCAGCAGCGTAGGACTAGCGGGAGTCCAGCAGTACTTC
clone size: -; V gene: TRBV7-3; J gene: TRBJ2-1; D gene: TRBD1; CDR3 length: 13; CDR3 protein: CASSWDRGYEQFF; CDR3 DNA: TGTGCCAGCAGCTGGGACAGGGGATATGAGCAGTTCTTC
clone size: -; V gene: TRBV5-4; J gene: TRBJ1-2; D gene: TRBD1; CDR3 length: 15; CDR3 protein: CASSRGGQGGYGYTF; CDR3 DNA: TGTGCCAGCAGCCGAGGAGGACAGGGGGGATATGGCTACACCTTC
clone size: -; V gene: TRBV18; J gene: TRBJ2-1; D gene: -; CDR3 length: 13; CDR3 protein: CASSPGANNEQFF; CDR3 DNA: TGTGCCAGCTCACCTGGGGCGAACAATGAGCAGTTCTTC
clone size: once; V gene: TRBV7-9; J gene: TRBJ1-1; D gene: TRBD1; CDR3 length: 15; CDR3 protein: CASSLSGGQGTEAFF; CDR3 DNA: TGTGCCAGCAGCTTAAGTGGGGGACAGGGCACTGAAGCTTTCTTT
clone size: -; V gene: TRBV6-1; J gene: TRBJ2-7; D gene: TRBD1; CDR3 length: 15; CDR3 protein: CASSGFYRGSYEQYF; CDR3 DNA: TGTGCCAGCAGTGGTTTTTACAGGGGGTCCTACGAGCAGTACTTC
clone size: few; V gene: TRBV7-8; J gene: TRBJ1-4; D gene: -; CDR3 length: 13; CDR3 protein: CASSLTSGHKLFF; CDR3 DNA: TGTGCCAGCAGCTTAACCTCGGGACATAAACTGTTTTTT
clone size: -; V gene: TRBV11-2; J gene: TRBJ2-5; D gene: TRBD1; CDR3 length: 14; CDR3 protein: CASSPWTGKETQYF; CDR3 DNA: TGTGCCAGCAGCCCTTGGACAGGGAAAGAGACCCAGTACTTC
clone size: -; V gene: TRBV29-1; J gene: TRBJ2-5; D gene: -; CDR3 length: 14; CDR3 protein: CSVEPGYDQETQYF; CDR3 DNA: TGCAGCGTTGAACCAGGGTATGACCAGGAGACCCAGTACTTC
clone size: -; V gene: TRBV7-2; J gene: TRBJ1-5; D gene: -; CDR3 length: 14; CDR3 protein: CASSFAGEVQPQHF; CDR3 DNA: TGTGCCAGCAGCTTCGCAGGGGAGGTACAGCCCCAGCATTTT
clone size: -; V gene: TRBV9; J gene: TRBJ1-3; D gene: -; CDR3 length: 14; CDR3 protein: CASSVGGDGNTIYF; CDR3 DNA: TGTGCCAGCAGCGTAGGGGGGGACGGAAACACCATATATTTT